A selection of T cell receptor beta chains follows, all from one sample in a study of cytomegalovirus exposure and HLA in healthy donors. Only in-frame clones appear in the TCRdb table, and some are missing; sequencing was by immunoSEQ multiplex PCR. Of more than 140,000 clones in the sample, about 75% are singletons; the top ten hold 0.5% to 0.85%. Sequenced sample: PBMCs. The receptors originated from a male donor in good health and CMV-seronegative. The CDR3 runs from the conserved cysteine through the conserved F or W. Fields, in order: D gene, V gene, J gene, CDR3 length, CDR3 protein. A D gene is named only where the DNA matches it firmly.

>TRBD2|TRBV27|TRBJ2-1|14
CASRAGGSVNEQFF
>TRBD2|TRBV28|TRBJ2-7|16
CASSFTGLAGSYEQYF
>NA|TRBV18|TRBJ1-1|14
CASSLTAVNTEAFF
>NA|TRBV18|TRBJ2-2|16
CASSPLIQGNTGELFF
>TRBD2|TRBV7-8|TRBJ2-1|16
CASSLAGGHSYNEQFF
>NA|TRBV27|TRBJ1-4|11
CASRRGEKLFF
>TRBD1|TRBV7-2|TRBJ2-7|15
CASSLVLGQGGEQYF
>NA|TRBV7-8|TRBJ2-2|16
CASSLGDKGSTGELFF
>TRBD1|TRBV7-2|TRBJ2-2|14
CASSTRQGIGELFF
>NA|TRBV4-3|TRBJ1-1|13
CASSRERGTEAFF
>TRBD2|TRBV7-6|TRBJ2-3|15
CASSLSAGGEDTQYF
>NA|TRBV27|TRBJ2-7|11
CASSFKGEQYF
>TRBD1|TRBV12-5|TRBJ2-7|15
CASGLFRDRGHEQYF
>TRBD1|TRBV5-1|TRBJ1-1|15
CASSLRQQGATEAFF
>NA|TRBV6-4|TRBJ2-1|13
CASSVVPTREQFF
>NA|TRBV29-1|TRBJ2-7|14
CSVEGTADSYEQYF
>TRBD2|TRBV29-1|TRBJ2-5|12
CSVEDSGETQYF
>TRBD1|TRBV7-3|TRBJ2-1|15
CASSLTGISYNEQFF
>NA|TRBV9|TRBJ2-7|14
CASSVGGSSGEQYF
>TRBD1|TRBV29-1|TRBJ1-2|12
CSVWTGDYGYTF
>NA|TRBV29-1|TRBJ2-1|12
CSARRASNEQFF
>NA|TRBV25-1|TRBJ2-7|12
CASTRFGDEQYF
>TRBD1|TRBV7-2|TRBJ1-1|17
CASSLRGDRVKNTEAFF
>TRBD1|TRBV5-4|TRBJ2-7|16
CASSPTPDRTPDEQYF
>TRBD2|TRBV6-1|TRBJ2-1|15
CASTSGGAGVNEQFF
>NA|TRBV23-1|TRBJ1-4|13
CAMRGVLSEKLFF
>TRBD1|TRBV5-1|TRBJ1-2|14
CASSLLGQGYGYTF
>NA|TRBV29-1|TRBJ1-5|14
CSVSFRQEGQPQHF
>TRBD1|TRBV5-1|TRBJ2-3|18
CASSLDGTGDASTDTQYF
>NA|TRBV7-2|TRBJ2-5|16
CASSQGGGGGYETQYF
>NA|TRBV1|TRBJ1-1|15
CTSSQVDRDRTEAFF
>TRBD2|TRBV2|TRBJ2-5|13
CASKGQGSREQYF
>TRBD2|TRBV4-1|TRBJ2-1|16
CASSQDRGLGLVEQFF
>TRBD1|TRBV6-5|TRBJ2-4|13
CASSYGQGNIQYF
>TRBD1|TRBV5-5|TRBJ2-7|15
CASSLEGQGRHEQYF
>NA|TRBV6-5|TRBJ2-7|13
CASRERVVHKEYF
>TRBD2|TRBV7-3|TRBJ2-3|14
CASSLAGGTDTQYF
>NA|TRBV9|TRBJ1-2|13
CASSGQVSYGYTF
>NA|TRBV2|TRBJ1-2|13
CASSDGEAYGYTF
>NA|TRBV25-1|TRBJ2-1|13
CASSDQGRDEQFF
>NA|TRBV2|TRBJ2-1|13
CASSPNQGSEQFF
>NA|TRBV19|TRBJ2-2|15
CASAWQGANTGELFF
>NA|TRBV4-2|TRBJ1-1|15
CASSHKEQEISEAFF
>NA|TRBV11-3|TRBJ1-2|15
CASSLVFAANYGYTF
>TRBD1|TRBV5-1|NA|14
CASSPGTGVNEQYF
>TRBD1|TRBV5-4|TRBJ1-4|15
CASSFSGTGHEKLFF
>NA|TRBV5-4|TRBJ1-1|14
CASSRGQTNTEAFF
>NA|TRBV9|TRBJ1-3|17
CASSVAVRRAAGNTIYF
>TRBD1|TRBV27|TRBJ1-2|14
CASSPGQANYGYTF
>NA|TRBV28|TRBJ2-7|13
CASGGTRLYEQYF
>NA|TRBV30|TRBJ2-1|11
CAWSPENEQFF
>NA|TRBV6-7|TRBJ2-1|15
CASSFTWAVYNEQFF
>TRBD1|TRBV7-9|TRBJ2-7|14
CASSLGQGAGEQYF
>TRBD1|TRBV9|TRBJ1-3|15
CASSPSGTALNIRYF
>TRBD1|TRBV29-1|TRBJ1-1|15
CSVEGTGGLNTEAFF
>NA|TRBV27|TRBJ1-1|14
CASSLSGRATEAFF
>NA|TRBV7-3|TRBJ2-5|15
CASSPSHAGQETQYF
>TRBD2|TRBV14|TRBJ2-3|16
CASSRLAGRGPDTQYF
>NA|TRBV6-4|TRBJ2-3|13
CASSRGGGDTQYF
>NA|TRBV5-4|TRBJ1-1|15
CASSSPTDMNTEAFF